The 25 T cell receptor beta chains below come from one sample, sequenced in a study of CD8+ T cells in alopecia areata. Treatment reported: oral pan-JAK inhibitor, 5-10 mg twice daily. Isolated RNA was reverse transcribed into cDNA used as the sequencing template. Assay: immunoSEQ multiplex PCR; the TCRdb copy retains only in-frame clones and omits some. The table includes about 110,000 clones, roughly 50% detected once. The material was CD8+ T cells sorted from blood, obtained at week 24, from a patient treated with tofacitinib. All receptors come from a human donor with alopecia areata.

The chain joins TRBV7-8 to TRBJ1-5; D might be TRBD1 (5 bases). Trimming stripped 3 bases from V and 1 base from J, with 16 bases between. The germline V gene encodes CDR1 SGHVS and CDR2 FQNEAQ. The CDR3 contains 17 residues. The CDR3 DNA sequence: TGTGCCAGCAGCTTCGGAGTGGACATTCTGAGCAATCAGCCCCAGCATTTT. Protein: CASSFGVDILSNQPQHF.

This clone showed up just a few times. V usage is TRBV6-5 and J usage is TRBJ2-5; 7 bases are a match to TRBD2. The V gene's germline CDR1 is MNHEY and CDR2 SVGAGI. V was clipped by 5 bases and J by 0 bases; unmatched bases: 3. The CDR3 length is 14 residues. The CDR3 region is CASSLAGDQETQYF. The CDR3 region has the DNA TGTGCCAGCAGTCTTGCGGGGGACCAAGAGACCCAGTACTTC.

This sequence joins TRBV6-5 and TRBJ1-1, with 7 bases that match TRBD1. The CDR3 covers 14 residues. Trimming cost V 6 bases and J 1 base; bases outside gene matches: 5. Germline V gene data show CDR1 as MNHEY and CDR2 as SVGAGI. In DNA form, the CDR3 reads TGTGCCAGCAGCTCCACAGGGGAGAACACTGAAGCTTTCTTT. The encoded protein is CASSSTGENTEAFF.

The chain has TRBV19 and TRBJ1-5, with TRBD1 matching 8 bases. Germline V lookup: CDR1 LNHDA, CDR2 SQIVND (reference sequence). The CDR3 runs 15 residues. Trimming removed 7 bases from V and 3 bases from J; junction bases left unmatched: 8. CDR3 bases: TGTGCCAGTAAGACCGGGACAGGCTACAATCAGCCCCAGCATTTT. Translation gives CASKTGTGYNQPQHF.

The gene calls are TRBV5-6 and TRBJ2-3, with D tentatively TRBD2 (6 bases). The germline V and J ends were trimmed by 7 bases and 2 bases, with 14 bases remaining between them. Germline CDR1 reads SGHDT; CDR2 reads YYEEEE. The CDR3 is 14 amino acids. CDR3 region: CASRGRLNTDTQYF. The CDR3 DNA reads as TGTGCCAGCCGGGGGAGGTTAAACACAGATACGCAGTATTTT.

V usage is TRBV18 and J usage is TRBJ1-2; the D is unclear. Per germline, CDR1 KGHSH and CDR2 LQKENI. This CDR3 has 18 amino acids. V was pared by 5 bases and J by 3 bases, with 25 bases between. Here the CDR3 reads CASSSWPRSAPADYGYTF. DNA for the CDR3: TGTGCCAGCTCATCATGGCCGCGATCGGCCCCGGCAGACTATGGCTACACCTTC.

V usage is TRBV7-3 and J usage is TRBJ2-1; no firm D call. CDR3 length equals 14 residues. Germline V CDR1 and CDR2: SGHTA, FQGTGA. Trimming took 2 bases from V and 4 from J, leaving 9 bases between them. The CDR3 sequence: CASSLPSTYNEQFF. CDR3 coding DNA: TGTGCCAGCAGCTTACCCTCAACATACAATGAGCAGTTCTTC.

The chain couples TRBV30 to TRBJ2-7; weak D call: TRBD1 (6 bases). This CDR3 spans 12 amino acids. CDR1 and CDR2 (germline): GTSNPN, SVGIG (reference sequence). V dropped 4 bases and J dropped 2 bases, with 9 bases sitting between them. The CDR3 nucleotides read TGTGCCTGGACAGGGGCAGCCTACGAGCAGTACTTC. This codes for CAWTGAAYEQYF.

This clone was seen just once. This chain uses TRBV7-8 with TRBJ1-1, with D perhaps matching TRBD1 (5 bases). CDR3 length equals 16 residues. The V gene's germline CDR1 is SGHVS and CDR2 FQNEAQ. Trimming removed 0 bases at V and 4 bases at J, with 15 bases between. In DNA, the CDR3 is TGTGCCAGCAGCTTAGCGTGGGGCACAAGGGGCACTGAAGCTTTCTTT. Protein product: CASSLAWGTRGTEAFF. The variable domain in full, with the rest retrieved from reference TRBV7-8 and TRBJ1-1, is GAGVSQSPRYKVAKRGQDVALRCDPISGHVSLFWYQQALGQGPEFLTYFQNEAQLDKSGLPSDRFFAERPEGSVSTLKIQRTQQEDSAVYLCASSLAWGTRGTEAFFGQGTRLTVV.

This rearrangement joins TRBV27 to TRBJ1-1; D might be TRBD1 (5 bases). The ends were cut back, 2 bases at V and 0 bases at J, with 10 bases in the middle. Germline CDR1 is MNHEY and CDR2 is SMNVEV (reference sequence). The CDR3 consists of 15 residues. The CDR3 is CASSLQGTMNTEAFF. Written as DNA, the CDR3 is TGTGCCAGCAGTTTACAGGGAACTATGAACACTGAAGCTTTCTTT.

About this clone: The identical CDR3 is also encoded by other nucleotide sequences in the sample. V is TRBV30 and J is TRBJ1-1; D gene uncertain. This CDR3 region has 14 residues. The V and J ends lost 0 bases and 3 bases respectively, with 11 bases between them. Germline V lookup: CDR1 GTSNPN, CDR2 SVGIG (reference sequence). The CDR3 reads CAWSVGVADTEAFF. In DNA form, the CDR3 reads TGTGCCTGGAGTGTAGGAGTGGCGGACACTGAAGCTTTCTTT.

As concerns this clone: This may be a read error: a much more frequent sequence differs by one nucleotide. This specimen includes other DNA sequences encoding the same CDR3. The CDR3 bases are TGTGCCAGCAGTTACAGGGTCAACACTGAAGCTTTCTTT. Protein product: CASSYRVNTEAFF. This chain links TRBV6-4 with TRBJ1-1; TRBD1 is a possible D gene (6 bases). This CDR3 has 13 residues. Germline-derived CDR1 and CDR2 are MRHNA and SNTAGT. Deletions cut 5 bases from V and 2 bases from J, with 9 bases between.

J is TRBJ2-2 and V is TRBV6-4; D might be TRBD2 (6 bases). Deletions cut 3 bases from V and 4 bases from J, with 15 bases between. The CDR3 is made up of 16 amino acids. Germline CDR1 reads MRHNA; CDR2 reads SNTAGT. In nucleotides, the CDR3 is TGTGCCAGCAGTGAGGCACCGGACTACTCCACCGGGGAGCTGTTTTTT. This translates into CASSEAPDYSTGELFF.

In this sample, this clone turned up a few times. This chain connects TRBV13 to TRBJ1-1; D may be TRBD1 (5 bases). Between the trimmed V and J ends, which lost 5 bases and 4 bases, there was a span of 11 bases. In germline, CDR1 is PRHDT, CDR2 FYEKMQ (reference sequence). This CDR3 region has 13 residues. The CDR3 DNA reads as TGTGCCAGCAGCCCTCCGGGGGGCACTGAAGCTTTCTTT. It is translated as CASSPPGGTEAFF. Complete variable domain (other parts from reference TRBV13 and TRBJ1-1): AAGVIQSPRHLIKEKRETATLKCYPIPRHDTVYWYQQGPGQDPQFLISFYEKMQSDKGSIPDRFSAQQFSDYHSELNMSSLELGDSALYFCASSPPGGTEAFFGQGTRLTVV.

The V gene is TRBV5-6, the J gene TRBJ1-1, with a tentative D call TRBD1 (5 bases). The CDR3 extends over 15 amino acids. The germline gives CDR1 SGHDT, CDR2 YYEEEE. With 6 bases removed from V and 0 bases from J, the gap between germline ends came to 15 bases. Here the CDR3 reads CASTTIWGLNTEAFF. The CDR3 nucleotides read TGTGCCAGCACCACCATTTGGGGGTTGAACACTGAAGCTTTCTTT. Full variable domain (rest looked up from reference TRBV5-6 and TRBJ1-1): DAGVTQSPTHLIKTRGQQVTLRCSPKSGHDTVSWYQQALGQGPQFIFQYYEEEERQRGNFPDRFSGHQFPNYSSELNVNALLLGDSALYLCASTTIWGLNTEAFFGQGTRLTVV.

The chain uses TRBV6-5 and TRBJ1-2, with D perhaps matching TRBD1 (5 bases). Trimming removed 2 bases from V and 4 bases from J, with 14 bases in between. Looked up from germline, CDR1 is MNHEY and CDR2 is SVGAGI. This CDR3 has 15 residues. The CDR3 sequence is CASSYGPGTSYGYTF. As DNA, the CDR3 is TGTGCCAGCAGTTACGGCCCAGGGACGAGCTATGGCTACACCTTC.

This chain links TRBV4-3 with TRBJ2-5; D unresolved. Germline V gene lookup returns CDR1 LGHNA and CDR2 YSLEER. CDR3 length equals 13 residues. V shed 4 bases and J shed 1 base, with 7 bases lying between them. In DNA, the CDR3 is TGCGCCAGCAGCCGCACCAGCCAAGAGACCCAGTACTTC. The encoded protein is CASSRTSQETQYF.

The rearrangement links TRBV9 to TRBJ1-1, with D unclear. The CDR3 is made up of 14 amino acids. The germline gives CDR1 SGDLS, CDR2 YYNGEE. V dropped 1 base and J dropped 1 base, with 8 bases sitting between them. The CDR3 protein is CASSVLRENTEAFF. The CDR3 nucleotides read TGTGCCAGCAGCGTACTTAGGGAGAACACTGAAGCTTTCTTT. Together with reference TRBV9 and TRBJ1-1, the CDR3 gives the full variable domain: DSGVTQTPKHLITATGQRVTLRCSPRSGDLSVYWYQQSLDQGLQFLIQYYNGEERAKGNILERFSAQQFPDLHSELNLSSLELGDSALYFCASSVLRENTEAFFGQGTRLTVV.

The genes are TRBV30 and TRBJ1-3, with unresolved D. Trimming shortened V by 0 bases and J by 0 bases, and 9 bases separated the two germline ends. CDR3 length: 15 amino acids. Per the germline V gene, CDR1 is GTSNPN and CDR2 is SVGIG (reference sequence). This CDR3 is CAWSVISLSGNTIYF. The CDR3 nucleotides are TGTGCCTGGAGTGTAATCAGCCTCTCTGGAAACACCATATATTTT.

The rearrangement uses TRBV29-1 and TRBJ1-5; D might be TRBD1 (5 bases). Trimming removed 3 bases from V and 4 bases from J, with 16 bases in between. The CDR3 spans 15 residues. Germline CDR1 and CDR2: SQVTM and ANQGSEA. The DNA for the CDR3 is TGCAGCGTTGAGGGGATGGAGGGGCCTAATCAGCCCCAGCATTTT. Translated: CSVEGMEGPNQPQHF.

This clone has just a few counts. This chain uses TRBV27 with TRBJ2-7; D is undetermined. Trimming removed 5 bases from V and 3 bases from J, with 11 bases in between. CDR3 size: 13 residues. CDR1 MNHEY and CDR2 SMNVEV come from the germline V gene (reference sequence). Here the CDR3 DNA reads TGTGCCAGCAGTACAATACTTGGCTACGAGCAGTACTTC. Its translation is CASSTILGYEQYF.

This clone was seen many times. The chain carries TRBV6-6 and TRBJ1-5; no clear D. V was shortened by 6 bases and J by 6 bases, with 15 bases between the two germline ends. The CDR3 consists of 14 residues. Germline lookup yields CDR1 MNHNY and CDR2 SVGAGI (reference sequence). The DNA for the CDR3 is TGTGCCAGCAGCCCCGAGTCGGTAGGTCAGCCCCAGCATTTT. Its translation is CASSPESVGQPQHF.

This clone was detected only a few times. The rearrangement links TRBV2 to TRBJ2-2, with a weak D call TRBD2 (5 bases). V gave up 8 bases and J gave up 0 bases, with 10 bases separating them. This CDR3 is 14 amino acids long. The V gene's germline CDR1 is SNHLY and CDR2 FYNNEI. The CDR3 sequence: CASRGLANTGELFF. Here the CDR3 DNA reads TGTGCCAGCCGAGGGCTTGCGAACACCGGGGAGCTGTTTTTT.

This clone was recorded a few times. The chain combines TRBV6-6 with TRBJ2-3; a weak D match, TRBD1 (6 bases). Germline V gene sequence: CDR1 MNHNY, CDR2 SVGAGI (reference sequence). The CDR3 is 14 residues long. V lost 10 bases, J lost 3 bases, and 17 bases lay in between. DNA of the CDR3: TGTGCCATGTCGACAGGAATTATGACAGATACGCAGTATTTT. Translated, it gives CAMSTGIMTDTQYF.

V and J are TRBV30 and TRBJ1-1; D ambiguous. This CDR3 comprises 10 residues. The germline V gene has CDR1 GTSNPN and CDR2 SVGIG (reference sequence). Trimming took 1 base from V and 6 from J, leaving 3 bases between them. In DNA form, the CDR3 reads TGTGCCTGGAGTGATGCTGAAGCTTTCTTT. Its protein is CAWSDAEAFF. Complete variable domain (other parts from reference TRBV30 and TRBJ1-1): SQTIHQWPATLVQPVGSPLSLECTVEGTSNPNLYWYRQAAGRGLQLLFYSVGIGQISSEVPQNLSASRPQDRQFILSSKKLLLSDSGFYLCAWSDAEAFFGQGTRLTVV.